This T cell receptor (beta chain) was profiled in a study of T cells in tuberculosis. Using immunoSEQ multiplex PCR, the repertoire was profiled, and TCRdb retains in-frame clones only, with some absent. This table holds more than 35,000 clones, 90% to 95% found once. Germline V CDR1 and CDR2: SNHLY, FYNNEI. The V segment lost 3 bases and the J segment 3 bases; nucleotides outside the gene matches: 4. This CDR3 has 15 amino acids. This clonotype originated in a donor aged 10-29 years with latent tuberculosis or without tuberculosis infection. Some clones in this sample may be carry-over from other donors' samples. The sample taken for sequencing was PBMCs. The V gene is TRBV2, the J gene TRBJ2-3; 9 bases match TRBD2. CDR3 coding DNA: TGTGCCAGCAGTGATGGGCTAGCGGGGACAGATACGCAGTATTTT. Translated: CASSDGLAGTDTQYF.